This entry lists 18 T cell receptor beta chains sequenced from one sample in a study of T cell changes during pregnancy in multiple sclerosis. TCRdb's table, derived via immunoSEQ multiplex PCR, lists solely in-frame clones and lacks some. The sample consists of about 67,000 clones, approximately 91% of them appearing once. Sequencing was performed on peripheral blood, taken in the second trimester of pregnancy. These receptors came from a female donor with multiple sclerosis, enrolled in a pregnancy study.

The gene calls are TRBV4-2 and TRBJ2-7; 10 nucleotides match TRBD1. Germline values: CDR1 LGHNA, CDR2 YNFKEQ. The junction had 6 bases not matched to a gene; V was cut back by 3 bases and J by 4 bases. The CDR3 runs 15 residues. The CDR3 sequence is CASSQQTGGFYEQYF. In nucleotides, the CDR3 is TGTGCCAGCAGCCAGCAGACAGGGGGCTTTTACGAGCAGTACTTC.

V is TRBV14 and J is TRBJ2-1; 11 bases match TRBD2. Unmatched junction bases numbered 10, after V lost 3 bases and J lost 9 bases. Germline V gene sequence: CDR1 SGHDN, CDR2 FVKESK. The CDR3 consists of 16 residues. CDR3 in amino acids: CASSQGLAATRGEQFF. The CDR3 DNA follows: TGTGCCAGCAGCCAGGGACTAGCGGCTACAAGAGGTGAGCAGTTCTTC.

CDR3 nucleotides: TGTGCCTGGAGCTCTCTTAGAAGTCCATATGGCTACACCTTC. This gives the protein CAWSSLRSPYGYTF. The chain joins TRBV30 to TRBJ1-2, with unresolved D. The CDR3 is made up of 14 amino acids. Looked up from germline, CDR1 is GTSNPN and CDR2 is SVGIG (reference sequence). Trimming removed 3 bases at V and 5 bases at J, with 16 bases between.

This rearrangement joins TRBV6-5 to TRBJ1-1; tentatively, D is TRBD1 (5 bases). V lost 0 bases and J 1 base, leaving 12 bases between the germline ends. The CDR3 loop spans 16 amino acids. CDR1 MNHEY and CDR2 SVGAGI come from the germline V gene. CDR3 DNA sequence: TGTGCCAGCAGTTACTCGATGGTAGGGGAGAACACTGAAGCTTTCTTT. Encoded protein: CASSYSMVGENTEAFF.

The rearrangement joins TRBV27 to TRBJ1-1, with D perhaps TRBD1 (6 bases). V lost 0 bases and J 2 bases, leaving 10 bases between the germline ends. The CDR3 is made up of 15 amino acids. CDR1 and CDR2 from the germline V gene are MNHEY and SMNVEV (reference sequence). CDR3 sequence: CASSLSAGVNTEAFF. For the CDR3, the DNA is TGTGCCAGCAGTTTATCCGCAGGGGTTAACACTGAAGCTTTCTTT.

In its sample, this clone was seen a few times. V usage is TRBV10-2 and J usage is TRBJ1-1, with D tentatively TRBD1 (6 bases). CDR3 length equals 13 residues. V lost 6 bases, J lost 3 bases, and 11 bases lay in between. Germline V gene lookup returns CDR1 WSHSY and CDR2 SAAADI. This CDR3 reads CASRGQFDTEAFF. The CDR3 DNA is TGCGCCAGCAGAGGACAGTTTGACACTGAAGCTTTCTTT.

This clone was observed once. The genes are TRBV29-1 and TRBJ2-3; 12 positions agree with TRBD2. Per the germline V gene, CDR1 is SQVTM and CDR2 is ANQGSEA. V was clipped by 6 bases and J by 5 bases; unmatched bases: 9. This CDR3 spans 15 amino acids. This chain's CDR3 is CSVRRLAGEGDTQYF. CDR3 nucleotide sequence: TGCAGCGTGAGGCGACTAGCGGGGGAGGGAGATACGCAGTATTTT.

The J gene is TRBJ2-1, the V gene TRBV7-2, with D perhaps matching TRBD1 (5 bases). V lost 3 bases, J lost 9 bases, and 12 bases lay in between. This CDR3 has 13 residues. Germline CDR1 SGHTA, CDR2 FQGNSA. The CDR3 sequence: CASSFSRETEQFF. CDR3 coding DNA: TGTGCCAGCAGCTTCTCCAGGGAAACTGAGCAGTTCTTC.

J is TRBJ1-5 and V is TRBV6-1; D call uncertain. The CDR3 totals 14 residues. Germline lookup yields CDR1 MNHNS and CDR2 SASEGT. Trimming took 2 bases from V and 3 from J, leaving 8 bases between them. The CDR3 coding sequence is TGTGCCAGCAGTGAACTCCGAGTCAATCAGCCCCAGCATTTT. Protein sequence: CASSELRVNQPQHF.

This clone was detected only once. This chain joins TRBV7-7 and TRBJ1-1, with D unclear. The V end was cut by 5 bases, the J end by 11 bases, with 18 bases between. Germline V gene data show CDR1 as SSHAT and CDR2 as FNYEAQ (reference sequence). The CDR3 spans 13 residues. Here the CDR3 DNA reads TGTGCCAGCAGCCCGCAGCTGGGAGAAGAGGCTTTCTTT. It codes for CASSPQLGEEAFF.

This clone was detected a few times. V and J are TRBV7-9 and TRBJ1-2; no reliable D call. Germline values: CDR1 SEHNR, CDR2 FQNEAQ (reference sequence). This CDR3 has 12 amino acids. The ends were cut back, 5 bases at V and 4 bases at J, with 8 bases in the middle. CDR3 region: CASSTGFYGYTF. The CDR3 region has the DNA TGTGCCAGCAGCACGGGGTTCTATGGCTACACCTTC. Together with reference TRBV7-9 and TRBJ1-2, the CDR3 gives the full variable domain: DTGVSQNPRHKITKRGQNVTFRCDPISEHNRLYWYRQTLGQGPEFLTYFQNEAQLEKSRLLSDRFSAERPKGSFSTLEIQRTEQGDSAMYLCASSTGFYGYTFGSGTRLTVV.

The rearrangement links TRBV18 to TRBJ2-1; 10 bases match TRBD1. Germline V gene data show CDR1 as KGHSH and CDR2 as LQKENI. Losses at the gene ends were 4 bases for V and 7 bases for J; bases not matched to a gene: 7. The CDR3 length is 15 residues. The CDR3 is CASSLGTGARNEQFF. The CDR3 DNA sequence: TGTGCCAGCTCACTCGGGACAGGGGCGCGAAATGAGCAGTTCTTC.

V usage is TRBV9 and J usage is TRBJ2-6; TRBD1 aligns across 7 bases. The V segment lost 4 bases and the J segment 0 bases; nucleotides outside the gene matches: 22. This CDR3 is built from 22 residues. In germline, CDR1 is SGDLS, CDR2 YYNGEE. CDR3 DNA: TGTGCCAGCAGCAGGGGGCGGGCTAAGCAAGGCCAATTCCACTCTGGGGCCAACGTCCTGACTTTC. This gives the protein CASSRGRAKQGQFHSGANVLTF.

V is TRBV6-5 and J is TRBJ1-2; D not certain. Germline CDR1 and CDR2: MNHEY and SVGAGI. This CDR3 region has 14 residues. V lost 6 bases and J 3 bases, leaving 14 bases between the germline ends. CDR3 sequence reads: CASSALSEHYGYTF. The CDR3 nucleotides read TGTGCCAGCAGCGCCCTATCGGAGCACTATGGCTACACCTTC.

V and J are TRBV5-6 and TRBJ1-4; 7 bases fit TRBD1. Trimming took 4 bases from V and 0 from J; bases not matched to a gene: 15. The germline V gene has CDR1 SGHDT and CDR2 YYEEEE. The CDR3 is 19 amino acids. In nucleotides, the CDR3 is TGTGCCAGCAGCCTTGGGCCACAGGGGAGGATGGCAACTAATGAAAAACTGTTTTTT. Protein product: CASSLGPQGRMATNEKLFF.

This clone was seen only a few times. CDR3 coding DNA: TGTGCCAGCAGCTTTGAGACAGGGGCCTACAATGAGCAGTTCTTC. Translation gives CASSFETGAYNEQFF. The chain recombines TRBV7-9 with TRBJ2-1; TRBD1 agrees at 8 bases. Germline values: CDR1 SEHNR, CDR2 FQNEAQ (reference sequence). This CDR3 is 15 amino acids long. J gave up 2 bases and V 3 bases, and 3 bases lay outside the gene matches.

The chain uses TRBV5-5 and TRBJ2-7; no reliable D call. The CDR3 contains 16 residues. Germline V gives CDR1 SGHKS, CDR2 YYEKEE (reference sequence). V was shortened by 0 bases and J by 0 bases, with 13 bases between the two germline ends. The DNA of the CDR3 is TGTGCCAGCAGCTTGGATCTAGGCGCCCGCTCCTACGAGCAGTACTTC. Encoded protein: CASSLDLGARSYEQYF.

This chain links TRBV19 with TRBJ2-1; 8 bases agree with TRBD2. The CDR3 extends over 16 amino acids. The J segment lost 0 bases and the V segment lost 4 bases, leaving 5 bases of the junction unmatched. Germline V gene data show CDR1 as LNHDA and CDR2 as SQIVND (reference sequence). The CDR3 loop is CASSTLSGISYNEQFF. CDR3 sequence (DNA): TGTGCCAGTAGTACCCTTAGCGGGATCTCCTACAATGAGCAGTTCTTC. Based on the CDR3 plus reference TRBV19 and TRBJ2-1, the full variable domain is DGGITQSPKYLFRKEGQNVTLSCEQNLNHDAMYWYRQDPGQGLRLIYYSQIVNDFQKGDIAEGYSVSREKKESFPLTVTSAQKNPTAFYLCASSTLSGISYNEQFFGPGTRLTVL.